This TCR beta chain was identified during a study of cytomegalovirus exposure and HLA in healthy donors. Remarks on this clone: Antigen specificity is unknown. The junction and the germline gene differ at one end; a read error may be behind it.

Study results and caveats: In a later analysis, an Asian-associated ancestry cluster reportedly showed fewer N-insertions than the approximately 660-donor mean. In an earlier analysis, in approximately 630 donors, most V segments appeared productive either ~87% or ~30% of the time. In a later analysis, at a false discovery rate of 0.05, under 20,000 TCR beta sequences were associated with HLA alleles.

The CDR3 has 13 residues. CDR1 and CDR2 from the germline V gene are MNHEY and SVGAGI. The PCR made use of 60 Vbeta and 13 Jbeta primers. Clones were sequenced by immunoSEQ multiplex PCR, and TCRdb holds only the in-frame ones, with some missing. The sample has roughly 100,000 clones, around 80% seen once. Sequencing input: PBMCs. The clonotype comes from a man aged 60 to 69 in good health and CMV-seronegative. The J gene is TRBJ2-7, the V gene TRBV6-5; 15 positions match TRBD2. The CDR3 spells CATRGTSGGLNLF. The DNA for the CDR3 is TGTGCCACTAGGGGGACTAGCGGGGGGCTGAACCTTTTC.